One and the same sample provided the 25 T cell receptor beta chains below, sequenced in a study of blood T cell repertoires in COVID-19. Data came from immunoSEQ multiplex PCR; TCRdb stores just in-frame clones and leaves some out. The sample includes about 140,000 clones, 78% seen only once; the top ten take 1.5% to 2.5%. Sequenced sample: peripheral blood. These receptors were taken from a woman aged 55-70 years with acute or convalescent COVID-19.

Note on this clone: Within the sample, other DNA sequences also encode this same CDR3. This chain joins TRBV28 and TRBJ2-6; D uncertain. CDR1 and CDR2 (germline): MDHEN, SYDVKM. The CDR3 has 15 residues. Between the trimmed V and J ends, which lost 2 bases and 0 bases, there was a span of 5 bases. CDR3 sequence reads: CASSLGGSGANVLTF. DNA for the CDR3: TGTGCCAGCAGTTTAGGCGGCTCTGGGGCCAACGTCCTGACTTTC.

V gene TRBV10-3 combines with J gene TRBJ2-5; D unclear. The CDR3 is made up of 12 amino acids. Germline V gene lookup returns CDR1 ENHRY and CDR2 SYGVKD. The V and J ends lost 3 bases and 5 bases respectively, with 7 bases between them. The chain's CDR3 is CAISDVRETQYF. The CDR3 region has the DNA TGTGCCATCAGTGACGTACGGGAGACCCAGTACTTC.

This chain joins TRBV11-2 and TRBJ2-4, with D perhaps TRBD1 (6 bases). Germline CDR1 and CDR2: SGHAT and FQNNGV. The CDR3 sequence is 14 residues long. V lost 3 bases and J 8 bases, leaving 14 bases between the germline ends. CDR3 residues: CASSFDRQVDIQYF. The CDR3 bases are TGTGCCAGCAGCTTCGACAGGCAAGTGGACATTCAGTACTTC.

This CDR3 is CASSPTGNSNQPQHF. The CDR3 DNA follows: TGTGCCAGCTCACCAACCGGGAACAGCAATCAGCCCCAGCATTTT. The chain carries TRBV18 and TRBJ1-5; no clear D. V lost 2 bases and J 1 base, leaving 9 bases between the germline ends. The CDR3 spans 15 residues. Germline values: CDR1 KGHSH, CDR2 LQKENI.

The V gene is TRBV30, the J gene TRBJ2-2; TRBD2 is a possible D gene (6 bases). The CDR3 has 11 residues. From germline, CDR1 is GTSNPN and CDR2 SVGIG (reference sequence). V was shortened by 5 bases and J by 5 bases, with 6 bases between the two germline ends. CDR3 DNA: TGTGCCTGGGCGGGAACCGGGGAGCTGTTTTTT. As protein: CAWAGTGELFF.

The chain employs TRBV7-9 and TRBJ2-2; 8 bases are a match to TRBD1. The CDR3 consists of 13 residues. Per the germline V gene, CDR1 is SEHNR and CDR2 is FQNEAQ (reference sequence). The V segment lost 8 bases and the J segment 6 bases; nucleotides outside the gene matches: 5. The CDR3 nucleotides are TGTGCCAGCCGACAGGGGTATGCCGGGGAGCTGTTTTTT. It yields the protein CASRQGYAGELFF. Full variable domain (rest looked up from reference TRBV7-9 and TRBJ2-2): DTGVSQNPRHKITKRGQNVTFRCDPISEHNRLYWYRQTLGQGPEFLTYFQNEAQLEKSRLLSDRFSAERPKGSFSTLEIQRTEQGDSAMYLCASRQGYAGELFFGEGSRLTVL.

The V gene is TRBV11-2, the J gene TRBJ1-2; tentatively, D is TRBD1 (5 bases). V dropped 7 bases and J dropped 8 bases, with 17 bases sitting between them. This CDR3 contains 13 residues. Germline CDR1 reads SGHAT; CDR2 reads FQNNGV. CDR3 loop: CASTLGRVGGYTF. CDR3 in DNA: TGTGCCAGCACCCTGGGCAGGGTTGGGGGCTACACCTTC.

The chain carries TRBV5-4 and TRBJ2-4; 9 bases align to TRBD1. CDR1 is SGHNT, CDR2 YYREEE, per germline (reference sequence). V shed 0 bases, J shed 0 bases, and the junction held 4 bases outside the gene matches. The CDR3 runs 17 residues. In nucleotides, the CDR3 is TGTGCCAGCAGCTTGGGACAGGGGGTAGGAGCCAAAAACATTCAGTACTTC. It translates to CASSLGQGVGAKNIQYF.

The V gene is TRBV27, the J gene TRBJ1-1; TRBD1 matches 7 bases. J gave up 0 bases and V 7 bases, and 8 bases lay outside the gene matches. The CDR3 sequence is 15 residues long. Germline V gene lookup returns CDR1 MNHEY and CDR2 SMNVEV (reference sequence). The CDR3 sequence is CASTPRGRLNTEAFF. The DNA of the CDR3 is TGTGCCAGCACCCCCAGGGGGAGGTTGAACACTGAAGCTTTCTTT.

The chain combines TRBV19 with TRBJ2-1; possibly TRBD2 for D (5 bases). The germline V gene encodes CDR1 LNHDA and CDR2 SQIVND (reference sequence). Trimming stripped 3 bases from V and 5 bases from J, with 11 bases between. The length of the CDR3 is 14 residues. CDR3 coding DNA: TGTGCCAGTAGTATCAGCGGATTCCACAATGAGCAGTTCTTC. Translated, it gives CASSISGFHNEQFF.

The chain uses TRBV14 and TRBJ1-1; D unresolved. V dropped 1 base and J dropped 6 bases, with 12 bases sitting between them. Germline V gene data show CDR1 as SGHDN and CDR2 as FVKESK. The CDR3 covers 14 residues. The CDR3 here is CASSQAGAGPEAFF. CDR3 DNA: TGTGCCAGCAGCCAAGCCGGAGCGGGTCCTGAAGCTTTCTTT.

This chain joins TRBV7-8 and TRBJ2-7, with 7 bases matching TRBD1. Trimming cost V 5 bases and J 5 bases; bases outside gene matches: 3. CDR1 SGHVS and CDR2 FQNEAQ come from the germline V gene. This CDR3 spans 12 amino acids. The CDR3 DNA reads TGTGCCAGCAGCCGTACAGGGGACGAGCAGTACTTC. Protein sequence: CASSRTGDEQYF.

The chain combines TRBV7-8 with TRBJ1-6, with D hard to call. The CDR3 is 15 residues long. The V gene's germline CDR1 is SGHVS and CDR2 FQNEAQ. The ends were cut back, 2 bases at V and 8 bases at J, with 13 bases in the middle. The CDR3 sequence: CASSLRPGEDSPLHF. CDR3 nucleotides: TGTGCCAGCAGCTTAAGGCCAGGTGAAGATTCACCCCTCCACTTT.

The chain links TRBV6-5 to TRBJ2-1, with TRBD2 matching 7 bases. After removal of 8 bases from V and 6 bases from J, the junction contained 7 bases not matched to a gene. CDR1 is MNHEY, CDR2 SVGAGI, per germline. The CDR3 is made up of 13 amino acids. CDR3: CASASTSSNEQFF. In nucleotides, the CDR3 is TGTGCCAGCGCCTCGACTAGCTCCAATGAGCAGTTCTTC.

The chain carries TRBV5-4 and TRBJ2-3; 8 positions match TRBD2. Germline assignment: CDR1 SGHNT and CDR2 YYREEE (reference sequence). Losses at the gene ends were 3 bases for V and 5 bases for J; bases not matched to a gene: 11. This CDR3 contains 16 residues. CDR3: CASSWGGAGVRDTQYF. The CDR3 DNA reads TGTGCCAGCAGCTGGGGGGGAGCGGGAGTAAGAGATACGCAGTATTTT.

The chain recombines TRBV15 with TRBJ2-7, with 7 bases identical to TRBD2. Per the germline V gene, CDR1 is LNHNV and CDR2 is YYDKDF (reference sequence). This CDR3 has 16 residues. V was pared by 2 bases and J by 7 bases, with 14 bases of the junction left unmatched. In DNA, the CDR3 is TGTGCCACCAGCAGAAACCGGGGAGGGGTCTGGGGAGAGCAGTACTTC. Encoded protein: CATSRNRGGVWGEQYF. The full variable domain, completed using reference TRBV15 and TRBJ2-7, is DAMVIQNPRYQVTQFGKPVTLSCSQTLNHNVMYWYQQKSSQAPKLLFHYYDKDFNNEADTPDNFQSRRPNTSFCFLDIRSPGLGDTAMYLCATSRNRGGVWGEQYFGPGTRLTVT.

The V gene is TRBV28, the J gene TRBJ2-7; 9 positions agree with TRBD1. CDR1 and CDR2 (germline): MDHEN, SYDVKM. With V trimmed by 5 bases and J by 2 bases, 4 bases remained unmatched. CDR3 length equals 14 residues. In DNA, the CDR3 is TGTGCCAGCAGTCGGAGGGACAGGGCCTACGAGCAGTACTTC. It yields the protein CASSRRDRAYEQYF.

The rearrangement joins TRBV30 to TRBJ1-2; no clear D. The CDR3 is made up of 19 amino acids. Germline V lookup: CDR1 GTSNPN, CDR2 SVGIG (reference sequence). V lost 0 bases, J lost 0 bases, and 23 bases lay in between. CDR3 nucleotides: TGTGCCTGGAGTGTACTGAGACGCACAGCCGACCCGGCTAACTATGGCTACACCTTC. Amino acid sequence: CAWSVLRRTADPANYGYTF.

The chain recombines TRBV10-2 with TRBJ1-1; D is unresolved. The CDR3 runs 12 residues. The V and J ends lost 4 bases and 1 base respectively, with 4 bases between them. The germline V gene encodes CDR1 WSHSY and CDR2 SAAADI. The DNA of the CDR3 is TGCGCCAGCAGTGTGGCGAACACTGAAGCTTTCTTT. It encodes CASSVANTEAFF.

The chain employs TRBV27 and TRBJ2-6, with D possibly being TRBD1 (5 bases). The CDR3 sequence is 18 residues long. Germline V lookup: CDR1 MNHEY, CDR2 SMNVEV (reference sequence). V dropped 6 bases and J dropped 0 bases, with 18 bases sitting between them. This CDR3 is CASSSWAGPRSGANVLTF. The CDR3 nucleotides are TGTGCCAGCAGCTCGTGGGCAGGGCCGCGCTCTGGGGCCAACGTCCTGACTTTC.

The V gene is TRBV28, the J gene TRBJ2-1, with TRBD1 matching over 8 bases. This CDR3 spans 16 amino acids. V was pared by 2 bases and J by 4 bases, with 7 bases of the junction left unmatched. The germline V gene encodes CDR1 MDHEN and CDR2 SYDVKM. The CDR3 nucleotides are TGTGCCAGCAGTTTAGGGCGGACAGGGATTTACAATGAGCAGTTCTTC. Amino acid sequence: CASSLGRTGIYNEQFF. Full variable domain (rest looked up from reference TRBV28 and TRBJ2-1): DVKVTQSSRYLVKRTGEKVFLECVQDMDHENMFWYRQDPGLGLRLIYFSYDVKMKEKGDIPEGYSVSREKKERFSLILESASTNQTSMYLCASSLGRTGIYNEQFFGPGTRLTVL.

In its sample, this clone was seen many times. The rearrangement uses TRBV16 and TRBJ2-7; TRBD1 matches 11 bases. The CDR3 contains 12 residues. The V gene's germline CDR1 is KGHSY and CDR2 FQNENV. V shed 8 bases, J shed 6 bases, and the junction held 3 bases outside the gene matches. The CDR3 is CASGQGAVEQYF. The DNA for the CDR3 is TGTGCCAGCGGACAGGGGGCGGTCGAGCAGTACTTC.

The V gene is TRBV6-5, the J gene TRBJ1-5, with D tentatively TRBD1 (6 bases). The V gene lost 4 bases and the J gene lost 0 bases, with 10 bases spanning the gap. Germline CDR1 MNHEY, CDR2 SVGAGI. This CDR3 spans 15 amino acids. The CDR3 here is CASSLVRGSNQPQHF. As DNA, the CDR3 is TGTGCCAGCAGTTTAGTCAGGGGTAGCAATCAGCCCCAGCATTTT.

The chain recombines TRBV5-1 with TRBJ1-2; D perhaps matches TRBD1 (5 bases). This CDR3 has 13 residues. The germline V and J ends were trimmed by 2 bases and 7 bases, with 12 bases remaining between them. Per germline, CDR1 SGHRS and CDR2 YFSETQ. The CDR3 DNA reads TGCGCCAGCAGCTTTCAGGGTAATATTGGCTACACCTTC. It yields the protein CASSFQGNIGYTF.

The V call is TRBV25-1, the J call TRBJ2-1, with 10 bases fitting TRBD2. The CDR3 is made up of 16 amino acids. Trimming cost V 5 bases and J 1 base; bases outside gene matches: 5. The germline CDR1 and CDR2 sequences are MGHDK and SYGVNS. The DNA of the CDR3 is TGTGCCAGCAGTAGGACTAGCGGACTATCCTACAATGAGCAGTTCTTC. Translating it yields CASSRTSGLSYNEQFF.